This T cell receptor beta chain was identified during a study of human CD8 memory T cell subsets. Turning to this clonotype: Its antigen is unknown.

Total CD8+ T cells were enriched by negative magnetic separation. For every subset, the RNA was derived from duplicate vials of roughly 140,000 sorted CD8+ T cells. The germline CDR1 and CDR2 sequences are DFQATT and SNEGSKA (reference sequence). The CDR3 totals 17 residues. General study findings and limits: High, similar diversity marked stem-like memory and precursor exhausted T cells but not effector memory cells.

A UMI-labeled 5' RACE approach was the method that produced the TCR beta libraries. With the 5' RACE reads reprocessed, TCRdb shows one record per CDR3 protein and no DNA. The sample holds around 19,000 distinct CDR3 sequences. This sequence joins TRBV20-1 and TRBJ2-1; the D call from TCRdb, TRBD2, cannot be confirmed without DNA. The TCR originated in a human donor in good health. The specimen was CD8+ stem-like memory T cells (TSCM and TCM) sorted from PBMCs. The subset here: stem-like memory CD8 T cells (TSTEM), CCR7+ PD-1- TIGIT-. The CDR3 loop reads CSANPISLQRDYNEQFF.